A selection of T cell receptor beta chains follows, all from one sample in a study of CD8 T cells in cerebrospinal fluid in Alzheimer's disease. TCRdb re-called the 10x single-cell sequencing reads and shows each CDR3 protein once, DNA omitted. The listing contains around 900 distinct CDR3 sequences. The sample comprised cerebrospinal fluid. The receptors originated from a human donor with Parkinson's disease. The CDR3 runs from the conserved cysteine through the conserved F or W. Clone size is shown for a subset of rows, as once, few, many or a class of expanded clone.

cdr3_aa j_call v_call clone_size
CASSSAGQGAGQPQHF TRBJ1-5 TRBV7-9 large
CASSLDPTDYQPQHF TRBJ1-5 TRBV5-5 large
CASRQGQGANSNQPQHF TRBJ1-5 TRBV27 medium-sized
CASRGGTGVIGNQPQHF TRBJ1-5 TRBV19 -
CASSSLAGGPQNEQFF TRBJ2-1 TRBV2 large
CASSLSTGGTRGETQYF TRBJ2-5 TRBV5-5 large
CASSPTGGKQPQHF TRBJ1-5 TRBV12-3/TRBV12-4 large
CASSLAVTGSTEAFF TRBJ1-1 TRBV7-2 large
CSAETPGTADTGELFF TRBJ2-2 TRBV29-1 medium-sized
CSARAPTLSNQPQHF TRBJ1-5 TRBV20-1 medium-sized
CASSSGTAGSQPQHF TRBJ1-5 TRBV28 medium-sized
CATSLGGGNQPQHF TRBJ1-5 TRBV15 medium-sized
CASRLRQATQYF TRBJ2-3 TRBV12-3/TRBV12-4 medium-sized
CATSVGGNQPQHF TRBJ1-5 TRBV24-1 medium-sized
CATSRASNGVYNEQFF TRBJ2-1 TRBV15 medium-sized
CASSPGGNQPQHF TRBJ1-5 TRBV28 large
CSARDRTSGGYEQYF TRBJ2-7 TRBV20-1 medium-sized
CASKGVGGSNQPQHF TRBJ1-5 TRBV2 medium-sized
CASSQADEQYF TRBJ2-7 TRBV4-1 medium-sized
CASSETGIDTEAFF TRBJ1-1 TRBV12-3/TRBV12-4 large
CASSDNNEQFF TRBJ2-1 TRBV6-2/TRBV6-3 large
CSASPTGRTEAFF TRBJ1-1 TRBV20-1 large
CASSYLGARGNQPQHF TRBJ1-5 TRBV6-6 large
CSANSGYNEQFF TRBJ2-1 TRBV20-1 large
CASSLGRGPRPQHF TRBJ1-5 TRBV7-8 large
CASSWGTGTQETQYF TRBJ2-5 TRBV28 large
CSARKLESWNNEQFF TRBJ2-1 TRBV20-1 large
CSASSGTGTNQPQHF TRBJ1-5 TRBV20-1 medium-sized
CAISESPSSSDTQYF TRBJ2-3 TRBV10-3 large
CASSPATHNEQFF TRBJ2-1 TRBV5-4 -
CASEQGPLATEAFF TRBJ1-1 TRBV16 large
CASNTSPQGSYGYTF TRBJ1-2 TRBV6-1 medium-sized
CASSALGQDYEQYF TRBJ2-7 TRBV10-2 -
CASSPQLAGNTGELFF TRBJ2-2 TRBV7-2 large
CASSPQGQETQYF TRBJ2-5 TRBV4-1 large
CAISESPSSDTQYF TRBJ2-3 TRBV10-3 -
CASGRDRGRRDTQYF TRBJ2-3 TRBV12-5 medium-sized
CASSSLAGEETQYF TRBJ2-5 TRBV5-5 large
CASSFRTSGRTEQFF TRBJ2-1 TRBV27 medium-sized
CASSLPLLAGVADTQYF TRBJ2-3 TRBV7-9 large